The T cell receptor beta chain under discussion was sequenced for a study of blood T cell repertoires in COVID-19. About the research overall: The analysed material was cDNA or gDNA that came from T cells, B-cell-depleted T cells, or PBMCs.

Looked up from germline, CDR1 is SGHTA and CDR2 is FQGNSA. This CDR3 is built from 18 residues. J lost 4 bases, V lost 2 bases, and 13 bases had no gene match. TCRdb's copy holds only in-frame clones and misses some; the assay was immunoSEQ multiplex PCR. In the table there are about 78,000 clones, roughly 90% of which are singletons. The receptor's source is a woman over 75 with acute or convalescent COVID-19. V usage is TRBV7-2 and J usage is TRBJ2-1; TRBD2 matches 8 bases. Sequenced sample: peripheral blood. In nucleotides, the CDR3 is TGTGCCAGCAGCTTAATACGTCGCAGCGGGGGCGGGTACAATGAGCAGTTCTTC. This gives the protein CASSLIRRSGGGYNEQFF.